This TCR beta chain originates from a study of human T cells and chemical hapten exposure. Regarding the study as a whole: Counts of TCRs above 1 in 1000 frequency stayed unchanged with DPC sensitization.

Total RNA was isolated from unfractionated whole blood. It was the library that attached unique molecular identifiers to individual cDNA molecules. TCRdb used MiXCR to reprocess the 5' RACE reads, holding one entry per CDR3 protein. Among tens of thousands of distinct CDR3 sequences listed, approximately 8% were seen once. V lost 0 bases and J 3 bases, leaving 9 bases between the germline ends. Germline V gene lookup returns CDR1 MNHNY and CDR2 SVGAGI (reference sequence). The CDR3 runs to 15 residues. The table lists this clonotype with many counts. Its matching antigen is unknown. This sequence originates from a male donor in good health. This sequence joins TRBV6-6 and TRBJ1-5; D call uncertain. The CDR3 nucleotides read TGTGCCAGCAGTTACTCCTTACAGATCAATCAGCCCCAGCATTTT. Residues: CASSYSLQINQPQHF.